Sequencing of this TCR beta chain was carried out in a study of blood T cell repertoires in COVID-19. Overall study context: Nucleic acid was either cDNA or gDNA, and it came from T cells, B-cell-depleted T cells, or PBMCs.

Clones were read by immunoSEQ multiplex PCR, and TCRdb kept only the in-frame ones, dropping some. Of about 69,000 clones detected, more than 75% appear once; the ten largest clones hold approximately 45%. There are 16 residues in the CDR3. Germline V gene sequence: CDR1 LGHNA, CDR2 YNFKEQ. V shed 4 bases and J 4 bases; nucleotides not matched to a gene: 8. The specimen sequenced was peripheral blood. The chain carries TRBV4-2 and TRBJ1-3; 9 bases align to TRBD1. The receptor was derived from a human donor in a cohort sampled during active COVID-19. CDR3 nucleotides: TGTGCCAGCAGCCTCGTAACAGGGGGCGACGGAAACACCATATATTTT. It encodes CASSLVTGGDGNTIYF.